The rows below give T cell receptor beta chains drawn from one sample of a study of T cells after somatic rescue of genetic block. Clones were read by immunoSEQ multiplex PCR, and TCRdb kept only the in-frame ones, dropping some. The table has about 70,000 clones, about 91% seen once. The sequenced material came from peripheral blood mononuclear cells (PBMCs). These receptors were obtained from a man in his forties or fifties. Both conserved end residues are part of each CDR3. The D gene is left open where the match is weak. A clone size is listed for some rows: how often the clone was seen (once, few, many), or a class if it is expanded.

D gene,clone size,J gene,V gene,CDR3 protein,CDR3 DNA
.,.,TRBJ1-2,TRBV9,CASSVEATSNYGYTF,TGTGCCAGCAGCGTAGAGGCAACATCTAACTATGGCTACACCTTC
TRBD2,.,TRBJ2-7,TRBV10-1,CASSRSGSGGNEQYF,TGCGCCAGCAGTCGTAGCGGGAGTGGAGGCAACGAGCAGTACTTC
.,.,TRBJ1-1,TRBV2,CASNRQGGGITEAFF,TGTGCCAGCAATCGTCAGGGTGGCGGCATCACTGAAGCTTTCTTT
TRBD1,.,TRBJ1-4,TRBV27,CASSQDRDVEKLFF,TGTGCCAGCAGCCAGGACAGGGATGTTGAAAAACTGTTTTTT
TRBD1,.,TRBJ2-1,TRBV4-1,CASSQPGQGYNEQFF,TGCGCCAGCAGCCAACCGGGACAGGGGTACAATGAGCAGTTCTTC
.,.,TRBJ2-2,TRBV11-3,CASSLDFGELFF,TGTGCCAGCAGCTTAGATTTCGGGGAGCTGTTTTTT
.,.,TRBJ2-1,TRBV29-1,CSVEGRAASEQFF,TGCAGCGTTGAAGGCCGGGCCGCATCTGAGCAGTTCTTC
TRBD2,.,TRBJ2-1,TRBV30,CAWSVGGGWDEQFF,TGTGCCTGGAGTGTGGGCGGGGGGTGGGATGAGCAGTTCTTC
TRBD1,.,TRBJ2-7,TRBV10-3,CATYKDRDNEQYF,TGTGCCACATACAAGGACAGGGATAACGAGCAGTACTTC
TRBD1,.,TRBJ2-1,TRBV7-3,CASSLLKGAVGQDNEQFF,TGTGCCAGCAGCTTACTAAAGGGGGCTGTAGGTCAAGACAATGAGCAGTTCTTC
.,.,TRBJ1-1,TRBV7-3,CASSPTGQSNNEAFF,TGTGCCAGCAGCCCAACTGGGCAGAGCAATAATGAAGCTTTCTTT
TRBD2,.,TRBJ2-3,TRBV5-1,CASSLERGRDTQYF,TGCGCCAGCAGCTTGGAGCGGGGGCGGGATACGCAGTATTTT
TRBD1,.,TRBJ2-1,TRBV7-3,CASSDRAGTGVHEQFF,TGTGCCAGCAGCGATCGAGCCGGGACAGGGGTCCATGAGCAGTTCTTC
TRBD1,once,TRBJ1-1,TRBV6-5,CASRQRTGSRPEAFF,TGTGCTAGCAGACAACGGACAGGGAGTAGGCCTGAAGCTTTCTTT
TRBD2,.,TRBJ2-7,TRBV28,CASSLGQRGEQYF,TGTGCCAGCAGTTTGGGTCAGCGGGGGGAGCAGTACTTC
.,.,TRBJ2-7,TRBV5-1,CASSFWEQYEQYF,TGCGCCAGCAGCTTTTGGGAGCAGTACGAGCAGTACTTC
.,.,TRBJ2-7,TRBV29-1,CSVAGPYEQYF,TGCAGCGTTGCCGGTCCGTACGAGCAGTACTTC
TRBD1,.,TRBJ1-2,TRBV27,CASRSPTGDYGYTF,TGTGCCAGCAGATCCCCGACAGGGGACTATGGCTACACCTTC
.,.,TRBJ2-2,TRBV5-1,CASSLTANTGELFF,TGCGCCAGCAGCTTGACAGCGAACACCGGGGAGCTGTTTTTT
TRBD2,.,TRBJ2-3,TRBV6-5,CASSYSGSTDTQYF,TGTGCCAGCAGTTATAGCGGGAGCACAGATACGCAGTATTTT
TRBD2,once,TRBJ2-7,TRBV11-2,CASSLVAGGPKEQYF,TGTGCCAGCAGCTTAGTTGCGGGAGGGCCGAAAGAGCAGTACTTC
.,.,TRBJ1-2,TRBV25-1,CASSEYRSGYTF,TGTGCCAGCAGTGAATATCGGAGCGGCTACACCTTC
TRBD1,.,TRBJ2-1,TRBV9,CASSGGYRGPLYNEQFF,TGTGCCAGCAGCGGGGGGTACAGGGGCCCGTTGTACAATGAGCAGTTCTTC
.,.,TRBJ2-7,TRBV2,CASTTEDRTPRDEQYF,TGTGCCAGCACTACGGAGGATCGAACCCCACGGGACGAGCAGTACTTC
TRBD2,.,TRBJ2-1,TRBV10-3,CAISASGRASLDNEQFF,TGTGCCATCAGTGCCAGCGGGAGGGCCTCCCTAGACAATGAGCAGTTCTTC
.,.,TRBJ1-5,TRBV6-1,CASRGRGYQPQHF,TGTGCCAGCAGGGGCAGGGGATATCAGCCCCAGCATTTT
TRBD2,.,TRBJ2-2,TRBV2,CASTGTSRRDGELFF,TGTGCCAGCACCGGGACTAGCCGGAGGGACGGGGAGCTGTTTTTT
TRBD1,.,TRBJ2-1,TRBV5-1,CASSQTGNNEQFF,TGCGCCAGCAGCCAGACAGGGAACAATGAGCAGTTCTTC
TRBD1,.,TRBJ1-4,TRBV5-1,CASSLGQGWEKLFF,TGCGCCAGCAGCTTGGGACAGGGTTGGGAAAAACTGTTTTTT
TRBD2,.,TRBJ2-7,TRBV6-1,CASGRGTSGTEQYF,TGTGCCAGTGGACGGGGGACTAGCGGGACCGAGCAGTACTTC
.,.,TRBJ2-7,TRBV18,CASSPAGAPENF,TGTGCCAGCTCACCGGCCGGGGCCCCGGAAAACTTC
TRBD1,.,TRBJ2-1,TRBV14,CASSQEAGTGMYNEQFF,TGTGCCAGCAGCCAAGAAGCTGGGACAGGGATGTACAATGAGCAGTTCTTC
.,.,TRBJ1-1,TRBV25-1,CASSHLGGTEAFF,TGTGCCAGCAGTCACCTCGGGGGCACTGAAGCTTTCTTT
.,.,TRBJ2-7,TRBV4-3,CASSQAQGSYEQYF,TGCGCCAGCAGCCAGGCACAGGGCTCCTACGAGCAGTACTTC
.,.,TRBJ1-1,TRBV28,CASSPNTAPEAFF,TGTGCCAGCAGCCCAAATACGGCTCCTGAAGCTTTCTTT
TRBD1,.,TRBJ1-5,TRBV5-1,CASSLGTGELGNQPQHF,TGCGCCAGCAGCTTGGGGACAGGGGAACTCGGCAATCAGCCCCAGCATTTT
.,few,TRBJ1-4,TRBV9,CASSVGGGNEKLFF,TGTGCCAGCAGCGTAGGAGGGGGAAATGAAAAACTGTTTTTT
TRBD1,.,TRBJ2-1,TRBV5-1,CASSLTSGGRYNEQFF,TGCGCCAGCAGCTTGACCTCAGGGGGAAGGTACAATGAGCAGTTCTTC
.,.,TRBJ1-1,TRBV2,CASLVGARTEAFF,TGTGCCAGTCTTGTGGGGGCCCGGACTGAAGCTTTCTTT
.,.,TRBJ2-1,TRBV4-2,CASSQAVSTRSYNEQFF,TGTGCCAGCAGCCAAGCGGTCTCGACCCGTTCCTACAATGAGCAGTTCTTC
TRBD1,.,TRBJ2-7,TRBV7-9,CASSWGRVGQGYSEQYF,TGTGCCAGCAGCTGGGGGAGGGTGGGACAGGGCTATTCCGAGCAGTACTTC
TRBD1,.,TRBJ2-7,TRBV19,CANSRDRDNYEQYF,TGTGCCAACTCCCGGGACAGGGATAACTACGAGCAGTACTTC
.,.,TRBJ1-1,TRBV19,CASSILGNTEAFF,TGTGCCAGTAGTATTTTGGGAAACACTGAAGCTTTCTTT
TRBD1,few,TRBJ1-2,TRBV11-2,CASSTLGQGAGYTF,TGTGCCAGCAGCACTTTAGGACAGGGCGCTGGCTACACCTTC
.,.,TRBJ1-3,TRBV14,CASSRTKQGFGNTIYF,TGTGCCAGCAGCCGAACAAAACAGGGTTTTGGAAACACCATATATTTT
.,.,TRBJ2-7,TRBV18,CASSPSRVSEQYF,TGTGCCAGCTCACCAAGCAGGGTGAGCGAGCAGTACTTC
.,.,TRBJ2-7,TRBV30,CAWRDSLVDEQYF,TGTGCCTGGAGGGACAGCCTCGTGGACGAGCAGTACTTC
.,.,TRBJ2-7,TRBV5-5,CASSLGVGYEQYF,TGTGCCAGCAGCTTGGGAGTCGGGTACGAGCAGTACTTC
.,.,TRBJ1-5,TRBV28,CASSSGQINQPQHF,TGTGCCAGCAGCTCTGGACAGATCAATCAGCCCCAGCATTTT
TRBD1,.,TRBJ1-5,TRBV27,CASSFGRGRQPQHF,TGTGCCAGCAGTTTTGGCAGGGGGAGACAGCCCCAGCATTTT
.,.,TRBJ1-1,TRBV19,CASRYYHADTEAFF,TGTGCCAGTAGGTACTATCACGCCGACACTGAAGCTTTCTTT
TRBD2,.,TRBJ2-5,TRBV11-2,CASSLGWLAGGIQETQYF,TGTGCCAGCAGCTTAGGGTGGTTAGCGGGGGGAATTCAAGAGACCCAGTACTTC